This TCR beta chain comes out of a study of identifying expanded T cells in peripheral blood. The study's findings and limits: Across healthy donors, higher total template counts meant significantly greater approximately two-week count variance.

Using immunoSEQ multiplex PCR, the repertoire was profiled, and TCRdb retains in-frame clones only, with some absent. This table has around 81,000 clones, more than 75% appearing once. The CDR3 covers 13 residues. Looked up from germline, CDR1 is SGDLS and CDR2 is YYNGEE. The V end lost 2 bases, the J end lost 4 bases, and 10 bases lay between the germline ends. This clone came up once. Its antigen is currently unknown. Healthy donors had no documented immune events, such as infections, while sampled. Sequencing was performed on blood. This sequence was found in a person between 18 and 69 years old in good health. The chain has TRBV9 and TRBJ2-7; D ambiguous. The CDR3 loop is CASSVGFEYEQYF. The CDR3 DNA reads TGTGCCAGCAGCGTGGGGTTCGAATACGAGCAGTACTTC.